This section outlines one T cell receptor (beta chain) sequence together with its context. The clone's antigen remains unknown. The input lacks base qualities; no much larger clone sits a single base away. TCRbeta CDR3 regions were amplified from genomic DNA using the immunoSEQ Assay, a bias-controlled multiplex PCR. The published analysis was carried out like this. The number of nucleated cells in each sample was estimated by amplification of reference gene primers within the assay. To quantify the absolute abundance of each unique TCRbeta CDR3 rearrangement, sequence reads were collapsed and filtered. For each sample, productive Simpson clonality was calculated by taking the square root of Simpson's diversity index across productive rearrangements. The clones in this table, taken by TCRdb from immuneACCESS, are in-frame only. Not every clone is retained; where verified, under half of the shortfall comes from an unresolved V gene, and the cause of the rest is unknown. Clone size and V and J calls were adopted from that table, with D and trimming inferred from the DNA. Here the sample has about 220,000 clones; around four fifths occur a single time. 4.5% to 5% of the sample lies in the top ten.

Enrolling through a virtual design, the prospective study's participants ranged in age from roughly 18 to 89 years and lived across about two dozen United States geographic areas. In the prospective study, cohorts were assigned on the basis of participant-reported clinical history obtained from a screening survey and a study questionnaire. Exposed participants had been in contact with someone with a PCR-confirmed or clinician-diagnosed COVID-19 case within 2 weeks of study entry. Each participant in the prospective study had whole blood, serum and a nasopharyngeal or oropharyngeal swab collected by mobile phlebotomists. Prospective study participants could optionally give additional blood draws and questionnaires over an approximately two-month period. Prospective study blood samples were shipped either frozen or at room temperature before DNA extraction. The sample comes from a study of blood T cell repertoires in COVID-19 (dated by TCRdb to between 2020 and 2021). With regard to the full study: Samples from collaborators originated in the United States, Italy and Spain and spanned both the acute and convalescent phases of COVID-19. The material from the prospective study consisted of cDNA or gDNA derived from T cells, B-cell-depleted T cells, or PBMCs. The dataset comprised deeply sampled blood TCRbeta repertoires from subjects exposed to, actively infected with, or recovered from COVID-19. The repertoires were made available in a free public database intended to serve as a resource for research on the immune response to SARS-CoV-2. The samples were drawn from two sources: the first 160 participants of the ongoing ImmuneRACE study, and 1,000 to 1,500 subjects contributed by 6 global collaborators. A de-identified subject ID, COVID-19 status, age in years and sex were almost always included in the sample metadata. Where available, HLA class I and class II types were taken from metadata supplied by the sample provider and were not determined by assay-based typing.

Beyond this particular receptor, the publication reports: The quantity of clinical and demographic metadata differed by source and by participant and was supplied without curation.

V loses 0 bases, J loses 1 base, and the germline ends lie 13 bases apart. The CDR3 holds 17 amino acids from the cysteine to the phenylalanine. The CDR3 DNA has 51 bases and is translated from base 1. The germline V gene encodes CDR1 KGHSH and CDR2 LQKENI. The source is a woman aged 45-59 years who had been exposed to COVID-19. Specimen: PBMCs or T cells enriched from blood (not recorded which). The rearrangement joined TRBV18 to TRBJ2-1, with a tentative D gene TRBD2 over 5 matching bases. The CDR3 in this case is CASSPPNLRTSYNEQFF. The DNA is TGTGCCAGCTCACCACCGAATTTGCGGACTTCCTACAATGAGCAGTTCTTC.